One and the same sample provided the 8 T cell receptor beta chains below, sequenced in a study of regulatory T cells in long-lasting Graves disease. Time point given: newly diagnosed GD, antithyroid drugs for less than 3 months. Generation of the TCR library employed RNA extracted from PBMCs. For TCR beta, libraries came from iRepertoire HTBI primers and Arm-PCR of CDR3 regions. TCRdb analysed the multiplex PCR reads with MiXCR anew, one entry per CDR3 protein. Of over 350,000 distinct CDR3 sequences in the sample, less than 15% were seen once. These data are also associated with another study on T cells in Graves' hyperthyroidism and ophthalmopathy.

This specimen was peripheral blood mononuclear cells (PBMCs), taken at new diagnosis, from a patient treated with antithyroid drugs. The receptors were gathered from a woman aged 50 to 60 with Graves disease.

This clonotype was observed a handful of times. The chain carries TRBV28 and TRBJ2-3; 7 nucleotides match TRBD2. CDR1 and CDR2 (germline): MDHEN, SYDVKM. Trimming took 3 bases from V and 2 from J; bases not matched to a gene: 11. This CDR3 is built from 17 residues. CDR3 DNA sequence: TGTGCCAGCAGTTTTTTACCAACCGGACTAGTCACAGATACGCAGTATTTT. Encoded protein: CASSFLPTGLVTDTQYF.

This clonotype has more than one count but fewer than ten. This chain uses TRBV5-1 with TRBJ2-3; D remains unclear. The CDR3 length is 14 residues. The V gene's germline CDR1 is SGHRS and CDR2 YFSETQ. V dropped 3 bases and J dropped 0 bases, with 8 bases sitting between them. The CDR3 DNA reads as TGCGCCAGCAGCTCGGCGGAGAGCACAGATACGCAGTATTTT. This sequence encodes CASSSAESTDTQYF.

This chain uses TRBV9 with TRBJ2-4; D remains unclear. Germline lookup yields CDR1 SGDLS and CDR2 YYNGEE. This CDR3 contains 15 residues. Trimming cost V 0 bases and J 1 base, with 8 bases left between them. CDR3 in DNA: TGTGCCAGCAGCGTAGTGCCGCGGGCCAAAAACATTCAGTACTTC. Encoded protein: CASSVVPRAKNIQYF.

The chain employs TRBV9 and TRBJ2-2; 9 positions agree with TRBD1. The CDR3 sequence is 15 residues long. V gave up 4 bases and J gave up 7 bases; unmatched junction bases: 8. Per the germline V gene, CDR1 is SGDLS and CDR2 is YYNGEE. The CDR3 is CASSTYGTGLGELFF. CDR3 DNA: TGTGCCAGCAGCACCTACGGGACAGGGCTCGGGGAGCTGTTTTTT.

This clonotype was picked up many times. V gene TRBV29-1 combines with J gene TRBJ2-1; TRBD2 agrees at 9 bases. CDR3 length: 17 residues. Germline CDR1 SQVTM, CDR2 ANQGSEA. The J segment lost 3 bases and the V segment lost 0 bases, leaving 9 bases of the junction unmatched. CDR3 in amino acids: CSVEEPKGLAGYNEQFF. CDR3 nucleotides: TGCAGCGTTGAAGAACCTAAGGGACTAGCAGGCTACAATGAGCAGTTCTTC.

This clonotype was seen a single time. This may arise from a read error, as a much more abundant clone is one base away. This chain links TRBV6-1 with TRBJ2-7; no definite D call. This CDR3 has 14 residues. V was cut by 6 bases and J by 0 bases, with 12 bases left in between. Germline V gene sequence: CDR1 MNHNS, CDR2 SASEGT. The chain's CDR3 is CASRLIHLSYEQYF. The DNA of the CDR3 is TGTGCCAGCAGGCTCATACATCTCTCCTACGAGCAGTACTTC.

The CDR3 reads CASSQEGAGYEQFF. The CDR3 DNA follows: TGCGCCAGCAGCCAAGAAGGTGCGGGCTATGAGCAGTTCTTC. This chain uses TRBV4-1 with TRBJ2-1, with D perhaps TRBD2 (5 bases). Germline lookup yields CDR1 MGHRA and CDR2 YSYEKL. V shed 0 bases and J shed 8 bases, with 11 bases lying between them. This CDR3 has 14 residues.

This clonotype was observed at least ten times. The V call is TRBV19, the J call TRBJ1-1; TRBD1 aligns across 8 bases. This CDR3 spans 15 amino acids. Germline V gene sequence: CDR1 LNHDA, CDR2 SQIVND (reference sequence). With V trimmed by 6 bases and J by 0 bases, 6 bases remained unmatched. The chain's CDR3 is CASRYGQGMNTEAFF. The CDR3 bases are TGTGCCAGTAGGTACGGACAGGGAATGAACACTGAAGCTTTCTTT.